Presented here are 26 T cell receptor beta chains from one specimen sequenced in a study of vaccination and CD4 T cells after COVID-19. For these TCRs, the target antigens are not known. Researchers used the Oncomine TCR Beta short-read assay to sequence DNA from cultured CD4+ T cells. From the PCR reads, TCRdb called clonotypes with MiXCR, one entry per CDR3 protein. The sample includes thousands of distinct CDR3 sequences, 55% of them seen just once. Sample treatment: approximately 10-day PBMC culture with coronavirus spike peptide pools or control peptides (ViraFEST assay). Collection of the unexposed donor's CD4+ T cells took place before the COVID-19 pandemic (2011-2018). Material: CD4+ T cells from blood, cultured in vitro. The source is a human donor in good health.

The rearrangement uses TRBV9 and TRBJ2-1; D is unresolved. Germline CDR1 reads SGDLS; CDR2 reads YYNGEE. Trimming took off 4 bases at V and 9 bases at J, with 14 bases between the two ends. The CDR3 totals 13 residues. The CDR3 sequence is CASSFLYASEQFF. CDR3 sequence (DNA): TGTGCCAGCAGCTTCCTATACGCCAGTGAGCAGTTCTTC.

The genes are TRBV20-1 and TRBJ2-3; D may be TRBD1 or TRBD2 (7 bases each). The CDR3 extends over 17 amino acids. Germline V lookup: CDR1 DFQATT, CDR2 SNEGSKA (reference sequence). The V and J ends lost 0 bases and 1 base respectively, with 17 bases between them. The CDR3 loop reads CSARDGRGRGGTDTQYF. The CDR3 coding sequence is TGCAGTGCTAGAGATGGGAGGGGCAGGGGGGGCACAGATACGCAGTATTTT.

The chain carries TRBV7-2 and TRBJ1-2; tentatively, D is TRBD1 (6 bases). The CDR3 is 13 amino acids. Per the germline V gene, CDR1 is SGHTA and CDR2 is FQGNSA. V shed 1 base and J shed 3 bases, with 6 bases lying between them. CDR3 nucleotide sequence: TGTGCCAGCAGCTTAGGACAGGACTATGGCTACACCTTC. It encodes CASSLGQDYGYTF.

The rearrangement links TRBV2 to TRBJ2-7; TRBD1 matches 7 bases. V dropped 6 bases and J dropped 12; count of bases not matched to a gene: 20. CDR3 length equals 15 residues. The germline gives CDR1 SNHLY, CDR2 FYNNEI. DNA of the CDR3: TGTGCCAGCAGGATGCCCGGGACAGACTTTACCGGTGGGTACTTC. Protein product: CASRMPGTDFTGGYF. The full variable domain, completed using reference TRBV2 and TRBJ2-7, is EPEVTQTPSHQVTQMGQEVILRCVPISNHLYFYWYRQILGQKVEFLVSFYNNEISEKSEIFDDQFSVERPDGSNFTLKIRSTKLEDSAMYFCASRMPGTDFTGGYFGPGTRLTVT.

This sequence joins TRBV12-3 or TRBV12-4 and TRBJ2-1; D uncertain. The CDR3 extends over 13 amino acids. Trimming removed 2 bases from V and 8 bases from J, with 10 bases in between. CDR3 coding DNA: TGTGCCAGCAGTTTACCTTACCTAGATGAGCAGTTCTTC. This gives the protein CASSLPYLDEQFF.

This clonotype showed up just a few times. The J gene is TRBJ2-3, the V gene TRBV6-4; the D gene is possibly TRBD2 (5 bases). The CDR3 has 15 residues. The germline V gene has CDR1 MRHNA and CDR2 SNTAGT. Trimming left V 0 bases short and J 0 bases short, with 7 bases between. CDR3 sequence (DNA): TGTGCCAGCAGTGACTCGGGCGGGAGCACAGATACGCAGTATTTT. It specifies CASSDSGGSTDTQYF.

The J gene is TRBJ1-1, the V gene TRBV7-9; 7 bases match TRBD1. There are 17 residues in the CDR3. Germline values: CDR1 SEHNR, CDR2 FQNEAQ (reference sequence). Trimming cost V 0 bases and J 4 bases; bases outside gene matches: 11. The CDR3 here is CASSLAGSRDSATEAFF. CDR3 nucleotide sequence: TGTGCCAGCAGCTTAGCTGGGAGCCGGGACAGCGCCACTGAAGCTTTCTTT.

V usage is TRBV10-3 and J usage is TRBJ2-2; no clear D gene. This CDR3 comprises 14 residues. CDR1 and CDR2 from the germline V gene are ENHRY and SYGVKD. V was clipped by 5 bases and J by 0 bases, with 7 bases between them. The CDR3 DNA follows: TGTGCCATCAGTATTGACCCGAACACCGGGGAGCTGTTTTTT. This codes for CAISIDPNTGELFF.

CDR3 loop: CATSPGTGGLGELFF. CDR3 DNA sequence: TGTGCCACCAGCCCCGGGACAGGGGGCCTCGGGGAGCTGTTTTTT. The J gene is TRBJ2-2, the V gene TRBV24-1; 12 bases fit TRBD1. This CDR3 has 15 residues. With 7 bases clipped from V and 7 bases from J, the junction kept 6 bases outside the gene matches. Germline values: CDR1 KGHDR, CDR2 SFDVKD.

The chain has TRBV30 and TRBJ2-1, with 11 bases lining up with TRBD2. Unmatched junction bases numbered 7, after V lost 3 bases and J lost 0 bases. CDR3 size: 17 residues. CDR1 and CDR2 from the germline V gene are GTSNPN and SVGIG (reference sequence). This CDR3 reads CAWRATSGGSSYNEQFF. Here the CDR3 DNA reads TGTGCCTGGAGAGCAACTAGCGGGGGTAGCTCCTACAATGAGCAGTTCTTC.

The table lists this clonotype with a few counts. The chain joins TRBV27 to TRBJ1-2; D unresolved. With 6 bases removed from V and 0 bases from J, the gap between germline ends came to 14 bases. Germline CDR1 and CDR2: MNHEY and SMNVEV (reference sequence). This CDR3 has 15 residues. CDR3 DNA sequence: TGTGCCAGCAGCCCCGTTCGGGGTCCTAACTATGGCTACACCTTC. It encodes CASSPVRGPNYGYTF.

The V gene is TRBV6-5, the J gene TRBJ1-2; D perhaps matches TRBD1 (5 bases). The CDR3 has 14 residues. Germline-derived CDR1 and CDR2 are MNHEY and SVGAGI. The V end lost 2 bases, the J end lost 5 bases, and 12 bases lay between the germline ends. The CDR3 is CASSYVSGEYGYTF. CDR3 sequence (DNA): TGTGCCAGCAGTTACGTGTCGGGGGAATATGGCTACACCTTC.

This chain connects TRBV20-1 to TRBJ2-7, with 9 bases fitting TRBD2. Looked up from germline, CDR1 is DFQATT and CDR2 is SNEGSKA (reference sequence). With V trimmed by 7 bases and J by 3 bases, 7 bases remained unmatched. The CDR3 length is 13 residues. The CDR3 DNA reads as TGCAGTGGAGATAGCGGGAGTGGCTACGAGCAGTACTTC. This sequence encodes CSGDSGSGYEQYF.

CDR3 amino acids: CSARGTGIYGYTF. CDR3 bases: TGCAGTGCTAGAGGGACAGGGATCTATGGCTACACCTTC. J is TRBJ1-2 and V is TRBV20-1; 8 positions agree with TRBD1. CDR3 length: 13 amino acids. The germline V gene has CDR1 DFQATT and CDR2 SNEGSKA (reference sequence). With V trimmed by 1 base and J by 4 bases, 2 bases remained unmatched.

The V gene is TRBV29-1, the J gene TRBJ1-5; D remains unclear. V lost 7 bases and J 4 bases, leaving 11 bases between the germline ends. The CDR3 covers 12 residues. Germline lookup yields CDR1 SQVTM and CDR2 ANQGSEA. CDR3 DNA: TGCAGCGCGGGAGGCCTAAATCAGCCCCAGCATTTT. Amino acid sequence: CSAGGLNQPQHF.

The chain has TRBV7-9 and TRBJ2-2; 7 nucleotides agree with TRBD2. The V gene's germline CDR1 is SEHNR and CDR2 FQNEAQ (reference sequence). V was clipped by 0 bases and J by 8 bases; unmatched bases: 18. The CDR3 loop spans 19 amino acids. The CDR3 region is CASSLASWSSGFLLGELFF. Written as DNA, the CDR3 is TGTGCCAGCAGCTTAGCCTCTTGGAGTAGCGGGTTCCTTCTTGGGGAGCTGTTTTTT.

This clonotype occurred a few times. The chain couples TRBV7-7 to TRBJ2-2, with TRBD1 matching over 7 bases. The CDR3 contains 15 residues. Germline V gene sequence: CDR1 SSHAT, CDR2 FNYEAQ (reference sequence). After removal of 5 bases from V and 4 bases from J, the junction contained 7 bases not matched to a gene. CDR3 sequence reads: CASSTESGGTGELFF. The DNA of the CDR3 is TGTGCCAGCAGCACCGAATCAGGGGGCACCGGGGAGCTGTTTTTT.

The CDR3 sequence is CASSLDRGGPNYGYTF. The CDR3 coding sequence is TGTGCCAGTAGTCTCGACAGGGGAGGACCTAACTATGGCTACACCTTC. The chain carries TRBV19 and TRBJ1-2, with 8 nucleotides matching TRBD1. The V gene's germline CDR1 is LNHDA and CDR2 SQIVND (reference sequence). The CDR3 runs to 16 residues. Trimming at V came to 5 bases and at J to 0 bases, leaving 8 bases not matched to a gene.

This clonotype was detected a few times. This sequence joins TRBV10-3 and TRBJ1-2, with no clear D. Germline V gene data show CDR1 as ENHRY and CDR2 as SYGVKD. The V end was cut by 7 bases, the J end by 0 bases, with 9 bases between. The length of the CDR3 is 13 residues. CDR3 DNA sequence: TGTGCCATCACTAACGGACCTAACTATGGCTACACCTTC. It is translated as CAITNGPNYGYTF.

The chain recombines TRBV6-1 with TRBJ2-3; D is unresolved. The CDR3 has 14 amino acids. The ends were cut back, 7 bases at V and 6 bases at J, with 17 bases in the middle. Germline assignment: CDR1 MNHNS and CDR2 SASEGT. CDR3 sequence: CASKSRPLGDTQYF. The CDR3 nucleotides read TGTGCCAGCAAGTCGCGTCCTCTCGGGGATACGCAGTATTTT.

As DNA, the CDR3 is TGTGCCAGCAGTGAATCGGGACAGGTTCTCGGCTACACCTTC. Residues: CASSESGQVLGYTF. The chain employs TRBV6-1 and TRBJ1-2, with 8 bases lining up with TRBD1. The CDR3 loop spans 14 amino acids. The germline CDR1 and CDR2 sequences are MNHNS and SASEGT. J lost 8 bases, V lost 2 bases, and 7 bases had no gene match.

The V and J genes are TRBV7-2 and TRBJ1-2; D ambiguous. This CDR3 contains 16 residues. CDR1 is SGHTA, CDR2 FQGNSA, per germline. With 5 bases removed from V and 0 bases from J, the gap between germline ends came to 16 bases. CDR3 sequence (DNA): TGTGCCAGCAGCAACCAACAAACCGTAGCTAACTATGGCTACACCTTC. It specifies CASSNQQTVANYGYTF.

The chain employs TRBV6-1 and TRBJ1-5, with a possible D match to TRBD1 (5 bases). Per germline, CDR1 MNHNS and CDR2 SASEGT. The CDR3 is made up of 15 amino acids. Trimming shortened V by 5 bases and J by 6 bases, and 17 bases separated the two germline ends. CDR3: CASSPYRGDGQPQHF. For the CDR3, the DNA is TGTGCCAGCAGTCCATACCGGGGGGACGGTCAGCCCCAGCATTTT.

This clonotype appeared a few times. The genes are TRBV27 and TRBJ2-7; tentatively, D is TRBD2 (6 bases). The CDR3 is 15 residues long. Trimming removed 8 bases at V and 2 bases at J, with 19 bases between. CDR1 is MNHEY, CDR2 SMNVEV, per germline (reference sequence). The CDR3 sequence is CASSSRGTGPYEQYF. In nucleotides, the CDR3 is TGTGCCAGCTCCTCCCGGGGGACTGGCCCCTACGAGCAGTACTTC.

The J gene is TRBJ2-3, the V gene TRBV7-9; 9 bases fit TRBD1. This CDR3 contains 15 residues. V lost 3 bases, J lost 2 bases, and 3 bases stayed unmatched. The V gene's germline CDR1 is SEHNR and CDR2 FQNEAQ (reference sequence). CDR3 in amino acids: CASSFRTGDTDTQYF. DNA for the CDR3: TGTGCCAGCAGCTTTAGGACAGGGGACACAGATACGCAGTATTTT.

This clonotype was seen only once. The chain joins TRBV19 to TRBJ1-2, with unresolved D. Germline loops: CDR1 LNHDA, CDR2 SQIVND (reference sequence). The CDR3 has 13 amino acids. V was shortened by 5 bases and J by 6 bases, with 13 bases between the two germline ends. CDR3 region: CASSLSFPHGYTF. The CDR3 nucleotides are TGTGCCAGTAGTCTCTCGTTTCCCCATGGCTACACCTTC.